The clone carrying this T cell receptor beta chain was picked up a small number of times. Its target is unknown. The sample belongs to a study of cytomegalovirus exposure and HLA in healthy donors. The donors were in the approximately 120-subject validation cohort; that cohort was separate from the approximately 700-subject first cohort. V lost 6 bases, J lost 2 bases, and 8 bases stayed unmatched. The CDR3 contains 16 residues. Germline values: CDR1 MDHEN, CDR2 SYDVKM. Sequenced by immunoSEQ multiplex PCR; TCRdb stores in-frame clones only, minus some. The profile shows 200,000 to 250,000 clones, 87% of them singletons. Study observations and caveats: It was 150 to 200 TCR beta chains that were listed as cytomegalovirus-associated. Within the approximately 130 validation repertoires, first-cohort TCR clusters tended to co-occur, according to a later analysis.

This receptor was taken from a young woman in good health and CMV-seropositive. V and J are TRBV28 and TRBJ2-7, with TRBD1 matching 12 bases. Sequenced: PBMCs. For the CDR3, the DNA is TGTGCCAGCAGCTACACCGGGACAGGGGGCCCCTACGAGCAGTACTTC. It translates to CASSYTGTGGPYEQYF.